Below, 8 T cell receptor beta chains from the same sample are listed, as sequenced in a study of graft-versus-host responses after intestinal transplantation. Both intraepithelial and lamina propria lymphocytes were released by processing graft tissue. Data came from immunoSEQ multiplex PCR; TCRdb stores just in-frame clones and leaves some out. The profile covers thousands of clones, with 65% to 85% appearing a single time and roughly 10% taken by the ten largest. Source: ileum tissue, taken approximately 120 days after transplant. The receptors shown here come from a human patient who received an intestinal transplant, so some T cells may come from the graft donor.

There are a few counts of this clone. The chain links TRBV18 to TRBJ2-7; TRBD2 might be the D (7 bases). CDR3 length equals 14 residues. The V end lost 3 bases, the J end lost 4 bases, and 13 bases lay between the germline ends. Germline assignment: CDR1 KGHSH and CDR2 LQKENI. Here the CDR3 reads CASSPGGGGYEQYF. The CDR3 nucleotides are TGTGCCAGCTCACCCGGAGGGGGAGGGTACGAGCAGTACTTC.

Written as DNA, the CDR3 is TGTGCCAGCAGCTTAGATCCGAGCCGGGGAGATACGCAGTATTTT. Protein: CASSLDPSRGDTQYF. The J gene is TRBJ2-3, the V gene TRBV7-2; D is perhaps TRBD2 (5 bases). This CDR3 is built from 15 residues. V lost 1 base and J 5 bases, leaving 13 bases between the germline ends. CDR1 and CDR2 (germline): SGHTA, FQGNSA.

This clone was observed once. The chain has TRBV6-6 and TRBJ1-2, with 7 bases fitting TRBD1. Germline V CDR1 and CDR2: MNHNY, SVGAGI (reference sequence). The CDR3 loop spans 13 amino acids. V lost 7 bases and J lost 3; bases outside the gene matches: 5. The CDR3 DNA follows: TGTGCCAGCACTCCAACAGGGGACTATGGCTACACCTTC. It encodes CASTPTGDYGYTF.

The CDR3 here is CAISQGDIEQYF. CDR3 coding DNA: TGTGCCATCAGTCAAGGGGACATAGAGCAGTATTTT. The chain has TRBV10-3 and TRBJ2-3, with a possible D match to TRBD1 (6 bases). The CDR3 is 12 residues long. The germline CDR1 and CDR2 sequences are ENHRY and SYGVKD. The V and J ends lost 5 bases and 11 bases respectively, with 14 bases between them.

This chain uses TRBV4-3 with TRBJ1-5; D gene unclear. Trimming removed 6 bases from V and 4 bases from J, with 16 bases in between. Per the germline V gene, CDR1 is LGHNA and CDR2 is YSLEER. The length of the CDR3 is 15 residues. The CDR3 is CASSVRTEGNQPQHF. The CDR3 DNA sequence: TGCGCCAGCAGTGTTAGGACGGAAGGTAATCAGCCCCAGCATTTT.

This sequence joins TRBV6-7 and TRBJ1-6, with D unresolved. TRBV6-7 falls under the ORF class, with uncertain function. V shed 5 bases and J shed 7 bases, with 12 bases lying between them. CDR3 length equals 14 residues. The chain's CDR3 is CASSPRGLNSPLHF. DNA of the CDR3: TGTGCCAGCAGTCCACGGGGTCTGAATTCACCCCTCCACTTT.

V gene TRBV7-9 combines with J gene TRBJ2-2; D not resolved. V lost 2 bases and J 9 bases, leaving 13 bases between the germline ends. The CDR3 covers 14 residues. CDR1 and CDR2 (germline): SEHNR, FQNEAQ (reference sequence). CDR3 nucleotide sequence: TGTGCCAGCAGCTTAACGGCCATGAACCGGGAGCTGTTTTTT. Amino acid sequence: CASSLTAMNRELFF.

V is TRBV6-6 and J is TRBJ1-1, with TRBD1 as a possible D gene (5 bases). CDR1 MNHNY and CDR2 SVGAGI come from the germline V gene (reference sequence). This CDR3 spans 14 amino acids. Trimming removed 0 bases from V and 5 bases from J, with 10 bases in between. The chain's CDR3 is CASSYSGGKTEAFF. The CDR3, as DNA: TGTGCCAGCAGTTACTCGGGGGGAAAGACTGAAGCTTTCTTT.